By share, the clone carrying this TCR beta chain ranks as medium-sized. No antigen is known for it. This sample is part of a study of metastatic and nonmetastatic thyroid tumors. Turning to the study itself: Peripheral blood and tumor or nodule samples from malignant and benign thyroid patients were compared. Overall study results and limits: Reportedly, malignant thyroid tumors had significantly higher TCR beta diversity than benign nodules, in blood and tumor.

The V gene's germline CDR1 is MNHNS and CDR2 SASEGT. The CDR3 runs to 14 residues. The V and J ends lost 5 bases and 2 bases respectively, with 10 bases between them. Until they underwent thyroid surgery, no patient had received any treatment. TCRdb redid the clone calls on the PCR reads using MiXCR. The table includes some 8,800 clones, 22% detected once. The V call is TRBV6-1, the J call TRBJ2-1; perhaps TRBD1 as D (5 bases). Sequenced: adjacent normal tissue. The receptor comes from a female donor with papillary thyroid cancer or a benign thyroid nodule (not recorded which). Some clones in this sample may be carry-over from other donors' samples. CDR3 nucleotide sequence: TGTGCCAGCAGTTCACAGGAGACCTACAATGAGCAGTTCTTC. It translates to CASSSQETYNEQFF.